This T cell receptor beta chain was retrieved from a study of shared clonotypes between healthy human individuals (dated by TCRdb to 2018 to 2020). As for the study more broadly: A couple of women and three men aged 18 to 49 years were included in the cohort. Per donor, three plates each were used for CD4 naive and CD4 memory, two for CD8 naive, and one for CD8 memory. Blood TCR repertoires of about five healthy adults were deeply sequenced to estimate repertoire size and the extent of clonotype sharing between individuals. To increase sequencing depth and limit assay-specific biases, different laboratories used diverse techniques to prepare libraries and sequence TCR repertoires. Each donor's leukapheresis produced roughly between roughly 0.94 and 9.5 billion PBMCs.

Of note for this clone: This receptor's antigen is unknown. Per-base qualities were not stored, and no clone one base away is much larger.

Including the terminal cysteine and phenylalanine, the CDR3 comprises 15 residues. CDR3 DNA only is kept here, 45 bases in frame from base 1. A distance of 13 bases separates the germline ends of V and J, which lose 0 bases and 5 bases respectively. CDR1 LGHNA and CDR2 YSLEER were looked up in the germline V gene. Summary of the overall study and its limitations: The small number of donors limited the genetic and exposure-history diversity represented. Pairwise subsampling indicated that sequencing depth was expected to affect the degree of clonotype sharing among donors. Incomplete sequencing was indicated by rarefaction of sorted-subset datasets, despite the large sequencing depth. Estimated clonotype richness was generally larger for naive than for memory subsets. Approximately 5% of naive CD4, around 4% of naive CD8, around 2.3% of memory CD4, and approximately 0.39% of memory CD8 clonotypes were shared across a few donors. Sampling was restricted to blood, and TCR repertoires in tissues likely differ from the TCR repertoires found in blood. Compared with non-shared clonotypes, clonotypes shared by all four sorted-subset donors had higher generation probabilities.

Using the deep immunoSEQ assay, multiplex PCR amplified TCR CDR3 regions from genomic DNA. Extracted genomic DNA from each cell subset was distributed evenly across all wells of several immunoSEQ 96-well plates, and each plate was treated as a replicate. For sorted subsets, roughly 200 ng genomic DNA, equal to approximately 30,000 T cell genomes, was loaded into each replicate PCR. Purified libraries were quantified with a Qubit 3.0 fluorometer, sized on a Bioanalyzer 2100, and re-quantified with the KAPA Library Quantification kit. A separate single-read 150-cycle Illumina NextSeq 550 flow cell was used to sequence each immunoSEQ 96-well plate. The paper's data handling went like this. The immunoSEQ output contained only junctional sequences without quality scores, so filtering could not match that applied to full-length reads. Sequences were annotated with PyIR, a Python wrapper for IgBLAST v1.9, and V/J genes and CDR3 were assigned using IMGT germline references. Reads were removed for weak V/J assignments (E-value above 1e-6), missing CDR3, stop codons, out-of-frame junctions, or ambiguous translated residues. A V3J clonotype was defined by an identical inferred V gene, J gene, and CDR3 amino acid sequence. Percentage overlap between repertoires was calculated by dividing the number of shared unique clonotypes by the size of the smaller repertoire. Richness of each repertoire was evaluated using RTK rarefaction, the Chao1 estimator, and Recon v2.1 estimates of unobserved clonotypes. OLGA was used to compute generation probabilities for all TCRbeta clonotypes that the gDNA method yielded from a handful of donors. TCRdb took this table from immuneACCESS and kept in-frame rearrangements with V and J called. Such tables lack part of the clones; where checked against another copy, unresolved V genes explain under half of the gap, and the rest is unexplained. V, J and clone size were drawn from that table, and D and trimming were deduced from the DNA. In all, the sample holds some 2,100,000 clones, and around 95% of those were seen once. 0.13% of the sample rests with the top ten.

The donors were healthy, HIV-negative adults with no recently reported acute infections or vaccinations. Every donor was a Caucasian adult residing in Nashville, Tennessee, USA. Magnetic negative selection was used to enrich CD4+ T cells, after which naive cells were positively selected on CD45RA and the negative fraction became the memory subset. Blood was obtained by leukapheresis, after which PBMCs were separated by Ficoll-Histopaque density gradient centrifugation and cryopreserved in liquid nitrogen vapor phase. Analytical flow cytometry was used to check the purity and quantity of every magnetically sorted T cell population. From each sorted fraction, genomic DNA was isolated and quantified by UV absorbance on a Nanodrop 2000c.

The chain uses TRBV4-3 and TRBJ1-1; TRBD1 is perhaps the D gene, given 6 matching bases. The sample taken for sequencing was naive CD4+ T cells sorted from blood. This specimen's cell subset or site label, per the study, means: CD45RA+ positively selected. This TCR was sampled from a man younger than 35 in good health. CDR3 protein: CASSQDPRGLTEAFF. The DNA is as follows: TGCGCCAGCAGCCAAGACCCCAGGGGATTAACTGAAGCTTTCTTT.